Listed below are T cell receptor beta chains from one sample, sequenced in a study of tumor and adjacent non-tumor tissue in lung cancer. TCRdb re-analysed the multiplex PCR reads in MiXCR, keeping a single row per CDR3 protein. The data hold over 110,000 distinct CDR3 sequences, with 60% to 70% observed a single time. Sequenced: lung tumor tissue. The receptors here all came from a man aged 55 to 70 with small cell lung cancer. CDR3s include the opening cysteine and the closing phenylalanine or tryptophan. Fields, in order: D gene, J gene, clone size, V gene, CDR3 length, CDR3 DNA, CDR3 protein. A D gene is named only where the DNA matches it firmly. Only part of the rows carry a size: once, few, many, or a class if the clone is expanded.

d_call: .; j_call: TRBJ2-1; clone_size: .; v_call: TRBV6-1; cdr3_length: 14; cdr3_nt: TGTGACAGCAGAGAAGGGGCCGACTACGGTGAGCAGTTCTTC; cdr3_aa: CDSREGADYGEQFF
d_call: .; j_call: TRBJ2-1; clone_size: medium-sized; v_call: TRBV11-2; cdr3_length: 13; cdr3_nt: TGTGCCAGCAGCTTCGGTTTGGGCAATGAGCAGTTCTTC; cdr3_aa: CASSFGLGNEQFF
d_call: TRBD2; j_call: TRBJ2-1; clone_size: .; v_call: TRBV10-2; cdr3_length: 15; cdr3_nt: TGCGCCAGCTTAGCCGGGACTAGTAGCTACAATGAGCAGTCCTTC; cdr3_aa: CASLAGTSSYNEQSF
d_call: .; j_call: TRBJ2-5; clone_size: .; v_call: TRBV12-3/TRBV12-4; cdr3_length: 15; cdr3_nt: TGTGCCAGCAGTAGACATCACGACAGCCAAGAGACCCAGTACTTC; cdr3_aa: CASSRHHDSQETQYF
d_call: .; j_call: TRBJ2-5; clone_size: .; v_call: TRBV11-2; cdr3_length: 14; cdr3_nt: TGTGCCAGCAGCTCAATGGCAGGGGTTGAGACCCAGTACTTC; cdr3_aa: CASSSMAGVETQYF
d_call: .; j_call: TRBJ2-5; clone_size: .; v_call: TRBV20-1; cdr3_length: 13; cdr3_nt: TGCAGTGCAAAAAAGGGTGGAGGGGAGACCCAGTACTTC; cdr3_aa: CSAKKGGGETQYF
d_call: .; j_call: TRBJ1-3; clone_size: once; v_call: TRBV7-8; cdr3_length: 15; cdr3_nt: TGTGCCAGCAGCTTATCCATACTATCTGGAAACACCATATATTTT; cdr3_aa: CASSLSILSGNTIYF
d_call: TRBD1; j_call: TRBJ2-7; clone_size: .; v_call: TRBV12-3/TRBV12-4; cdr3_length: 15; cdr3_nt: TGTGCCACCAGTGTGGACAGGGCAAAGCCTTACGAGCAGTACTTC; cdr3_aa: CATSVDRAKPYEQYF
d_call: .; j_call: TRBJ1-3; clone_size: .; v_call: TRBV28; cdr3_length: 16; cdr3_nt: TGTGCCAGTAGTTTATATCAGGATAGCTCTGGAAACACCATATATTTT; cdr3_aa: CASSLYQDSSGNTIYF
d_call: .; j_call: TRBJ2-1; clone_size: .; v_call: TRBV20-1; cdr3_length: 14; cdr3_nt: TGCAGCGCTGGGGGCGGGGGCGGCTACAATGACCAGTTCTTC; cdr3_aa: CSAGGGGGYNDQFF
d_call: TRBD2; j_call: TRBJ2-3; clone_size: .; v_call: TRBV6-1; cdr3_length: 16; cdr3_nt: TGTGCCAGCATTCTAGGAGCGGGGGGAGGCACAGATACGCAGTATTTT; cdr3_aa: CASILGAGGGTDTQYF
d_call: TRBD1; j_call: TRBJ2-4; clone_size: .; v_call: TRBV20-1; cdr3_length: 15; cdr3_nt: TGCAGTGTGAGGCACAGGGGGCTTGCCAAATACATTCAGTACTTC; cdr3_aa: CSVRHRGLAKYIQYF
d_call: .; j_call: TRBJ2-2; clone_size: few; v_call: TRBV5-4; cdr3_length: 15; cdr3_nt: TGTGCCAGCAGCTTGGGCGGGACGCTAGGGGGGGAGCTGTTTTTT; cdr3_aa: CASSLGGTLGGELFF
d_call: TRBD2; j_call: TRBJ2-7; clone_size: .; v_call: TRBV4-2; cdr3_length: 15; cdr3_nt: TGTGCCAGCAGCCAAGCCGGGACTAGCGGCTACGAGCAGTACTTC; cdr3_aa: CASSQAGTSGYEQYF
d_call: .; j_call: TRBJ2-1; clone_size: .; v_call: TRBV11-3; cdr3_length: 14; cdr3_nt: TGTGCCCGCAGCTTAGGTGCGGCTTACAGTGAGCAGTTCTTC; cdr3_aa: CARSLGAAYSEQFF
d_call: .; j_call: TRBJ2-6; clone_size: .; v_call: TRBV6-1; cdr3_length: 15; cdr3_nt: TGTGCCAGCTGGGTAGGAAACTCTGGGGCCAATGTCCTGACTTTC; cdr3_aa: CASWVGNSGANVLTF
d_call: TRBD2; j_call: TRBJ2-3; clone_size: .; v_call: TRBV20-1; cdr3_length: 14; cdr3_nt: TGCAGTGCTAAGAAAAGCGGGAACACAGATACGCGGTATTTT; cdr3_aa: CSAKKSGNTDTRYF
d_call: TRBD2; j_call: TRBJ2-3; clone_size: .; v_call: TRBV20-1; cdr3_length: 14; cdr3_nt: TGCAGTGCTAGAGATGCTAGCGGGAGCGATACGCAGTATTTT; cdr3_aa: CSARDASGSDTQYF
d_call: .; j_call: TRBJ2-7; clone_size: .; v_call: TRBV4-2; cdr3_length: 15; cdr3_nt: TGTGCCAGCAGCCAACCCAACAGGGAGGGCGACGAGCAGTATTTC; cdr3_aa: CASSQPNREGDEQYF
d_call: TRBD2; j_call: TRBJ2-1; clone_size: .; v_call: TRBV5-6; cdr3_length: 16; cdr3_nt: TGTACCAGCAGCTGGACCGGGACTAGCGGGAGCAATGAGCAGTTCTTC; cdr3_aa: CTSSWTGTSGSNEQFF
d_call: TRBD1; j_call: TRBJ1-3; clone_size: many; v_call: TRBV30; cdr3_length: 13; cdr3_nt: TGTGCCTGGAACAGGGGGTCTGGAAACACCATATATTTT; cdr3_aa: CAWNRGSGNTIYF
d_call: .; j_call: TRBJ1-2; clone_size: many; v_call: TRBV11-2; cdr3_length: 12; cdr3_nt: TGTGCCAGCAGCTTAGGGGCGGGTGGCTACACCTTC; cdr3_aa: CASSLGAGGYTF
d_call: .; j_call: TRBJ1-2; clone_size: .; v_call: TRBV29-1; cdr3_length: 12; cdr3_nt: TGCAGCGTTGAAGATAATAGCTATGGCTACACCTTC; cdr3_aa: CSVEDNSYGYTF
d_call: .; j_call: TRBJ1-2; clone_size: .; v_call: TRBV11-2; cdr3_length: 16; cdr3_nt: TGTGCTAGCAGCTTCAGGGTGCCGGGCGGGGGCTATGTCTACACCTTC; cdr3_aa: CASSFRVPGGGYVYTF
d_call: .; j_call: TRBJ2-1; clone_size: .; v_call: TRBV7-8; cdr3_length: 15; cdr3_nt: TGTGCCAGCAGCTTAAGTGCGCGACTCCACAATGAGCAGTTCTTC; cdr3_aa: CASSLSARLHNEQFF
d_call: TRBD2; j_call: TRBJ2-1; clone_size: many; v_call: TRBV11-2; cdr3_length: 16; cdr3_nt: TGTGCCAGCAGCTTAGAACTAGCGGGAGTATACAATGAGCAGTTCTTC; cdr3_aa: CASSLELAGVYNEQFF
d_call: .; j_call: TRBJ2-5; clone_size: .; v_call: TRBV30; cdr3_length: 14; cdr3_nt: TGTGCCTGGAGTGTACGGGTCGTACGAGAGACCCAATACTTC; cdr3_aa: CAWSVRVVRETQYF
d_call: .; j_call: TRBJ2-2; clone_size: few; v_call: TRBV28; cdr3_length: 15; cdr3_nt: TGTGCCAGCAGCTCGGGCAGGGAAGATACCGGGGAGCTGTTTTTT; cdr3_aa: CASSSGREDTGELFF
d_call: TRBD1; j_call: TRBJ2-2; clone_size: .; v_call: TRBV20-1; cdr3_length: 15; cdr3_nt: TGCAGTGCTAGATCCTCGACAGGGAGCACAGGGGAGCTGTTTTTT; cdr3_aa: CSARSSTGSTGELFF
d_call: .; j_call: TRBJ2-1; clone_size: .; v_call: TRBV11-3; cdr3_length: 15; cdr3_nt: TGTGCCAGCAGCTTAGGACTAGTGACATACAATGAGCAGTTCTTC; cdr3_aa: CASSLGLVTYNEQFF
d_call: .; j_call: TRBJ2-5; clone_size: .; v_call: TRBV20-1; cdr3_length: 11; cdr3_nt: TGCAGTGCTGGAGCACGGTGGACCCAGTACTTC; cdr3_aa: CSAGARWTQYF
d_call: TRBD2; j_call: TRBJ2-2; clone_size: many; v_call: TRBV11-2; cdr3_length: 20; cdr3_nt: TGTGCCAGCAGCTTAGATCCCCGACATATTAGCGGGACCAGTTTGGGGGAGCTGTTTTTT; cdr3_aa: CASSLDPRHISGTSLGELFF
d_call: TRBD2; j_call: TRBJ2-2; clone_size: .; v_call: TRBV24-1; cdr3_length: 16; cdr3_nt: TGTGCCACCAGTCCCCCCGGCGGGAGGTACACCGGGGAGCTGTTTTTT; cdr3_aa: CATSPPGGRYTGELFF
d_call: .; j_call: TRBJ1-1; clone_size: .; v_call: TRBV6-2/TRBV6-3; cdr3_length: 14; cdr3_nt: TGTGCCAGCAGTTACTTGGGTCCGAACACTGAAGCTTTCTTT; cdr3_aa: CASSYLGPNTEAFF
d_call: .; j_call: TRBJ2-7; clone_size: .; v_call: TRBV11-2; cdr3_length: 14; cdr3_nt: TGTGCCAGCAGCCTAAGGTGGGGGCTGAGCGAGCAGTACTTC; cdr3_aa: CASSLRWGLSEQYF
d_call: .; j_call: TRBJ2-7; clone_size: .; v_call: TRBV4-2; cdr3_length: 15; cdr3_nt: TGTGCCAGCAGCCAAGCGGCCAGTTCCTCCTACGAGCAGTACTTC; cdr3_aa: CASSQAASSSYEQYF
d_call: TRBD2; j_call: TRBJ2-5; clone_size: .; v_call: TRBV6-5; cdr3_length: 14; cdr3_nt: TGTGCCAGCAGCTCACTAGCGCGAGAGGAGACCCAGTACTTC; cdr3_aa: CASSSLAREETQYF
d_call: TRBD1; j_call: TRBJ2-5; clone_size: .; v_call: TRBV6-1; cdr3_length: 17; cdr3_nt: TGTGCCAGCAGGTACACCCCACAGGGGGCAACACGGGAGACCCAGTACTTC; cdr3_aa: CASRYTPQGATRETQYF
d_call: .; j_call: TRBJ1-2; clone_size: .; v_call: TRBV12-3/TRBV12-4; cdr3_length: 14; cdr3_nt: TGTGCCAGCCGGGCACAGGGTTTGGCCTGGGGCTACACCTTC; cdr3_aa: CASRAQGLAWGYTF
d_call: TRBD1; j_call: TRBJ2-5; clone_size: .; v_call: TRBV20-1; cdr3_length: 16; cdr3_nt: TGCAGTGCTCTCCGGGACAGGGGCGGTCTCCAAGAGACCCATTACTTC; cdr3_aa: CSALRDRGGLQETHYF
d_call: .; j_call: TRBJ2-7; clone_size: .; v_call: TRBV28; cdr3_length: 15; cdr3_nt: TGTGCCAGCAGTTTACGCCGGGTAGTAGCGGATGCGGATGAATTC; cdr3_aa: CASSLRRVVADADEF
d_call: .; j_call: TRBJ1-4; clone_size: few; v_call: TRBV20-1; cdr3_length: 15; cdr3_nt: TGCAGTGCTAGAGATGGTAGGGTAACTAATGAAAAACTGTTTTTT; cdr3_aa: CSARDGRVTNEKLFF
d_call: .; j_call: TRBJ2-7; clone_size: .; v_call: TRBV11-1; cdr3_length: 13; cdr3_nt: TGTGCCAGTAGCCCCGGACATTTCTACGAGCAGTACTTC; cdr3_aa: CASSPGHFYEQYF
d_call: .; j_call: TRBJ1-2; clone_size: .; v_call: TRBV11-2; cdr3_length: 15; cdr3_nt: TGTGCCAGCAGAGCGATGGGGACGGAATTCCGCGGCTACACCTTC; cdr3_aa: CASRAMGTEFRGYTF
d_call: TRBD1; j_call: TRBJ2-3; clone_size: many; v_call: TRBV20-1; cdr3_length: 14; cdr3_nt: TGCAGTGCTATGGGACAGATGAGCACAGATACGCAGTATTTT; cdr3_aa: CSAMGQMSTDTQYF
d_call: .; j_call: TRBJ1-1; clone_size: .; v_call: TRBV20-1; cdr3_length: 15; cdr3_nt: TGCAGTGCTAGAGATCTGGCCGTCATGAACACTGAAACTTTCTTT; cdr3_aa: CSARDLAVMNTETFF
d_call: .; j_call: TRBJ2-2; clone_size: .; v_call: TRBV6-6; cdr3_length: 12; cdr3_nt: TGTGCCAGCAGCTCGGTGGGCGGGGAGCTGTTTTTT; cdr3_aa: CASSSVGGELFF
d_call: TRBD2; j_call: TRBJ2-1; clone_size: .; v_call: TRBV10-2; cdr3_length: 15; cdr3_nt: TGCGCCAGCAAGCCGGGACTAGCATCAGCCAATGAGCAGTTCTTC; cdr3_aa: CASKPGLASANEQFF